These 14 T cell receptor beta chains were all obtained from the same sample, sequenced in a study of CD8 T cells in ankylosing spondylitis. MiXCR, run by TCRdb on the 5' RACE reads, gives a single entry per CDR3 protein. The sample holds about 350,000 distinct CDR3 sequences, 20% seen once. Material: blood, either unsorted or a sorted T cell fraction (not recorded which). The receptors here all came from a male donor with ankylosing spondylitis or in good health (not recorded which).

Here the CDR3 DNA reads TGTGCCACCAGGGCGGGGGGACTCAATTCACCCCTCCACTTT. It translates to CATRAGGLNSPLHF. The chain recombines TRBV12-3 or TRBV12-4 with TRBJ1-6; possible D gene TRBD1, 5 bases. This CDR3 region has 14 residues. V dropped 10 bases and J dropped 7 bases, with 17 bases sitting between them.

CDR3 in amino acids: CASSVSAGENYEQYF. CDR3 bases: TGTGCCAGCAGCGTATCTGCAGGGGAAAACTACGAGCAGTACTTC. The chain links TRBV9 to TRBJ2-7; a possible D gene is TRBD1 (6 bases). Germline-derived CDR1 and CDR2 are SGDLS and YYNGEE. The CDR3 covers 15 residues. V lost 1 base and J 3 bases, leaving 14 bases between the germline ends.

The chain uses TRBV12-3 or TRBV12-4 and TRBJ2-7, with D perhaps matching TRBD1 (6 bases). The V end lost 5 bases, the J end lost 3 bases, and 8 bases lay between the germline ends. CDR3 length equals 12 residues. The CDR3 sequence is CASSTGFYEQYF. Written as DNA, the CDR3 is TGTGCCAGCAGTACAGGGTTCTACGAGCAGTACTTC.

This clonotype was detected only a few times. This chain uses TRBV10-3 with TRBJ2-5, with D possibly being TRBD1 or TRBD2 (5 bases each). Germline loops: CDR1 ENHRY, CDR2 SYGVKD. V lost 6 bases to trimming and J lost 3 bases, with 14 bases between them. CDR3 size: 14 residues. CDR3 residues: CAIRDPLGEETQYF. CDR3 coding DNA: TGTGCCATCAGGGACCCCCTGGGGGAAGAGACCCAGTACTTC.

The V gene is TRBV5-6, the J gene TRBJ2-5; D perhaps matches TRBD2 (6 bases). CDR1 and CDR2 from the germline V gene are SGHDT and YYEEEE. The CDR3 is 15 amino acids. Deletions cut 3 bases from V and 1 base from J, with 13 bases between. DNA of the CDR3: TGTGCCAGCAGCTGGCCGGGGGATTTCCAAGAGACCCAGTACTTC. It translates to CASSWPGDFQETQYF.

The CDR3 bases are TGTGCCAGCAGCTTAAACGCCGCCTTCTACGAGCAGTACTTC. It translates to CASSLNAAFYEQYF. This chain links TRBV11-2 with TRBJ2-7; no clear D. Trimming left V 2 bases short and J 3 bases short, with 11 bases between. CDR1 is SGHAT, CDR2 FQNNGV, per germline. CDR3 size: 14 residues. The complete variable domain, with remaining parts taken from reference TRBV11-2 and TRBJ2-7, reads EAGVAQSPRYKIIEKRQSVAFWCNPISGHATLYWYQQILGQGPKLLIQFQNNGVVDDSQLPKDRFSAERLKGVDSTLKIQPAKLEDSAVYLCASSLNAAFYEQYFGPGTRLTVT.

The V call is TRBV12-3 or TRBV12-4, the J call TRBJ2-2, with D maybe TRBD2 (6 bases). CDR3 length: 14 amino acids. The germline V and J ends were trimmed by 8 bases and 0 bases, with 10 bases remaining between them. The CDR3 nucleotides are TGTGCCAGCGCACGGGGGACGAACACCGGGGAGCTGTTTTTT. Amino acids: CASARGTNTGELFF.

The chain recombines TRBV28 with TRBJ2-5, with D perhaps matching TRBD2 (6 bases). V lost 5 bases to trimming and J lost 5 bases, with 15 bases between them. Per the germline V gene, CDR1 is MDHEN and CDR2 is SYDVKM. The CDR3 is 14 residues long. CDR3: CASSTQEGSETQYF. CDR3 sequence (DNA): TGTGCCAGCAGTACCCAGGAGGGTTCGGAGACCCAGTACTTC.

The chain carries TRBV20-1 and TRBJ2-1; 7 bases agree with TRBD2. Looked up from germline, CDR1 is DFQATT and CDR2 is SNEGSKA (reference sequence). Losses at the gene ends were 5 bases for V and 8 bases for J; bases not matched to a gene: 3. This CDR3 contains 11 residues. CDR3 nucleotide sequence: TGCAGTGCTGGCGGGGGTCATGAGCAGTTCTTC. It encodes CSAGGGHEQFF.

Details on this clonotype: An end of the junction differs from the germline gene, which may be a read error. V and J are TRBV11-2 and TRBJ2-3; D not resolved. Germline V gene data show CDR1 as SGHAT and CDR2 as FQNNGV. The CDR3 has 11 amino acids. CDR3 loop: CASTTTDTQYF. The DNA for the CDR3 is TGTGCCAGCACTACCACAGACACGCAGTATTTT. Drawing the rest from reference TRBV11-2 and TRBJ2-3, the complete variable domain is EAGVAQSPRYKIIEKRQSVAFWCNPISGHATLYWYQQILGQGPKLLIQFQNNGVVDDSQLPKDRFSAERLKGVDSTLKIQPAKLEDSAVYLCASTTTDTQYFGPGTRLTVL.

The genes are TRBV20-1 and TRBJ2-7; TRBD1 might be the D (6 bases). The V end was cut by 1 base, the J end by 0 bases, with 19 bases between. Germline-derived CDR1 and CDR2 are DFQATT and SNEGSKA (reference sequence). The CDR3 is made up of 17 amino acids. The chain's CDR3 is CSARGENRATSSYEQYF. The DNA for the CDR3 is TGCAGTGCTAGAGGGGAAAACAGGGCTACCAGCTCCTACGAGCAGTACTTC.

V and J are TRBV29-1 and TRBJ2-7; the match to TRBD2 covers 7 bases. Germline CDR1 reads SQVTM; CDR2 reads ANQGSEA. The CDR3 length is 13 residues. The V gene end was trimmed by 5 bases and the J gene end by 1 base; junction bases not matched to a gene: 5. CDR3 in DNA: TGCAGCGTTACTAGCGTCCTTTCCTACGAGCAGTACTTC. It encodes CSVTSVLSYEQYF.

For the CDR3, the DNA is TGTGCCAGCAGTTTTAGGGCAGCTACCTACGAGCAGTACTTC. It specifies CASSFRAATYEQYF. The V gene is TRBV28, the J gene TRBJ2-7; D gene uncertain. Germline V gives CDR1 MDHEN, CDR2 SYDVKM. The CDR3 runs to 14 residues. The germline V and J ends were trimmed by 3 bases and 2 bases, with 11 bases remaining between them.

The V call is TRBV3-1, the J call TRBJ2-5; possible D gene TRBD1, 5 bases. This CDR3 has 13 residues. Germline V gene lookup returns CDR1 LGHDT and CDR2 YNNKEL (reference sequence). V was shortened by 4 bases and J by 0 bases, with 6 bases between the two germline ends. In DNA, the CDR3 is TGTGCCAGCAGCCCAGGGTACCAAGAGACCCAGTACTTC. Protein sequence: CASSPGYQETQYF.